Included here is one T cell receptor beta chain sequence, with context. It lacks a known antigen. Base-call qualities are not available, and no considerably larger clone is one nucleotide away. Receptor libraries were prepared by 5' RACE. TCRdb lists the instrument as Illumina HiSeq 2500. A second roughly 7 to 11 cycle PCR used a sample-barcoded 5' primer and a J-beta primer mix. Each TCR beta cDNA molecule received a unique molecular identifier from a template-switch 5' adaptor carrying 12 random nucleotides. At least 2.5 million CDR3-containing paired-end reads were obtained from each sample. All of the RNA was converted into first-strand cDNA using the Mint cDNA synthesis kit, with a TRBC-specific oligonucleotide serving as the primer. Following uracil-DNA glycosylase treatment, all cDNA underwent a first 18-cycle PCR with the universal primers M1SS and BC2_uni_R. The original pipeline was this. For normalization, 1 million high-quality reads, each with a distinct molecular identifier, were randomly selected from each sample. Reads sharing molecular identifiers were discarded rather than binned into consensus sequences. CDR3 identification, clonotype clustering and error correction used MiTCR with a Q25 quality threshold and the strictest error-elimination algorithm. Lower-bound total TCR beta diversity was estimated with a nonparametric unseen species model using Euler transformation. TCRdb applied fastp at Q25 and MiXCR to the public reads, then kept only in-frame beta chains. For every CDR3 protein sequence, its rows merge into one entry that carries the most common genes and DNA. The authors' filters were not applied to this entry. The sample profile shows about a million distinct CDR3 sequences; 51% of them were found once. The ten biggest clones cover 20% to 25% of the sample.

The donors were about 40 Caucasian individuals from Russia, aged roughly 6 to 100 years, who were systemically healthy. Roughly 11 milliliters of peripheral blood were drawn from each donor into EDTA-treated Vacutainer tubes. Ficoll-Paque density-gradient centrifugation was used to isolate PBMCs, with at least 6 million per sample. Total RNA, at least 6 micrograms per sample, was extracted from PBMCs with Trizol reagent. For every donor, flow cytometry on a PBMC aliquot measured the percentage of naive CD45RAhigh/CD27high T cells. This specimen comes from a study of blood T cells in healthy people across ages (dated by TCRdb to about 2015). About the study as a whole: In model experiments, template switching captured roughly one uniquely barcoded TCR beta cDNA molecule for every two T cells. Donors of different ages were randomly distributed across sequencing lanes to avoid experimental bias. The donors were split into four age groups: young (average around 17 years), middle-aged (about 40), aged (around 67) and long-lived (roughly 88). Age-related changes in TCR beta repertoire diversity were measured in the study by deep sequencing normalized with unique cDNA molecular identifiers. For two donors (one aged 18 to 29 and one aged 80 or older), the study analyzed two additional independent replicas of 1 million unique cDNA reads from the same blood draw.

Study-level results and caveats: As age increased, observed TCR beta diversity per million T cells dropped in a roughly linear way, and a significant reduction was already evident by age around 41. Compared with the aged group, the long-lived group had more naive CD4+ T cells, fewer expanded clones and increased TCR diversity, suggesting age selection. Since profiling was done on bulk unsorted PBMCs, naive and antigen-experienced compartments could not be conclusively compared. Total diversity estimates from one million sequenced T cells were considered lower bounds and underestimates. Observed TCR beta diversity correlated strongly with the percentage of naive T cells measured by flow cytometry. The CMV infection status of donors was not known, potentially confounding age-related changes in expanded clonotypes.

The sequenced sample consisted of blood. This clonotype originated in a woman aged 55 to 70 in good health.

This receptor carries the CDR3 CASSPSWGPSYEQYF. The sequence in DNA is TGTGCCAGCAGCCCCAGCTGGGGGCCGTCCTACGAGCAGTACTTC. The V and J segments used are TRBV7-6 and TRBJ2-7; TRBD1 could be the D gene, as 6 bases match. Relative to germline, V is 5 bases shorter and J is 1 base shorter, with 15 bases between their ends. From its cysteine to its phenylalanine, the CDR3 spans 15 amino acids. The kept DNA is CDR3 alone, 45 bases in frame from the first base. CDR1 and CDR2 (SGHVS, FNYEAQ) derive from the germline V gene.